This T cell receptor beta chain is from a study of beta chain features in type 1 diabetes. General study points: TCRB CDR3 length was moderately but significantly reduced in all four CD4+ subsets of Type 1 diabetes patients. HLA effects on TCRB rearrangement stayed unresolved here. The VDJ junctions of type 1 diabetes patients carried fewer insertions and more deletions. Within patients, naive, central memory and Treg TCRB repertoires seemed more similar than within healthy donors.

Sampling consisted of one heparinised blood draw per donor, averaging around 120 mL. Expressed TCRB transcripts were sequenced because the isolated RNA had all been reverse transcribed beforehand. TCRdb's table, derived via immunoSEQ multiplex PCR, lists solely in-frame clones and lacks some. The sample lists 50,000 to 55,000 clones, 50% to 75% seen once, with around 0.29% in the top ten. With regard to this clone: Its antigen is not known.

Germline V gene lookup returns CDR1 LNHDA and CDR2 SQIVND (reference sequence). This CDR3 has 13 amino acids. Trimming cost V 5 bases and J 1 base, with 8 bases left between them. The J gene is TRBJ1-2, the V gene TRBV19; D unresolved. The sequenced material came from stem cell memory CD4+ T cells from blood. This clonotype was sampled from a woman in her 30s with type 1 diabetes. Here the CDR3 reads CASSPSFNYGYTF. DNA for the CDR3: TGTGCCAGTAGTCCGAGCTTTAACTATGGCTACACCTTC. The whole variable domain, filled in from reference TRBV19 and TRBJ1-2, reads DGGITQSPKYLFRKEGQNVTLSCEQNLNHDAMYWYRQDPGQGLRLIYYSQIVNDFQKGDIAEGYSVSREKKESFPLTVTSAQKNPTAFYLCASSPSFNYGYTFGSGTRLTVV.